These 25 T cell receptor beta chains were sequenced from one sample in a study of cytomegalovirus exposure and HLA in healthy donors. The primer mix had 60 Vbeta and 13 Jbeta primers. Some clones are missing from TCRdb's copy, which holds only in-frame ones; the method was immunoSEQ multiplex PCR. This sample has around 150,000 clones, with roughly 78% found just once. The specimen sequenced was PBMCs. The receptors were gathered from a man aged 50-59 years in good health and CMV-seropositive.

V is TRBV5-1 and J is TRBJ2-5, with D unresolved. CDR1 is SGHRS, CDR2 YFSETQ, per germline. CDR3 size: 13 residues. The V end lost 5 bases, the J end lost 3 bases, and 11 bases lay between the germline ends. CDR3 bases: TGCGCCAGCAGTTCCCCAGGCAAAGAGACCCAGTACTTC. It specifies CASSSPGKETQYF.

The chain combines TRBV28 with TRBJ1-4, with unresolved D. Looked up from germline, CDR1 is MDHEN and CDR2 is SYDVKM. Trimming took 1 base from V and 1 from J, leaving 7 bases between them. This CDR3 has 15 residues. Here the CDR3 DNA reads TGTGCCAGCAGTTTATTGGGCAGAACTAATGAAAAACTGTTTTTT. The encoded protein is CASSLLGRTNEKLFF.

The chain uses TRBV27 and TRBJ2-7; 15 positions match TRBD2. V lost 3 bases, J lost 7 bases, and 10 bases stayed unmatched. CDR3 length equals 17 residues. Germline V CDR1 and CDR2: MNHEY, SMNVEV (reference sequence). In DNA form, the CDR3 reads TGTGCCAGCAGTTTCCACGGACTAGCGGGAGGGCCGGGGGAGCAGTACTTC. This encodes CASSFHGLAGGPGEQYF.

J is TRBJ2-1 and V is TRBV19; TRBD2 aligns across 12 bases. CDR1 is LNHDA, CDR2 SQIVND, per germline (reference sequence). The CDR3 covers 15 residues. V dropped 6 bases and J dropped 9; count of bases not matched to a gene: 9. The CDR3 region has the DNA TGTGCCAGTAGCTCGACTAGCGGGAGCCTGATTGAGCAGTTCTTC. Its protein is CASSSTSGSLIEQFF.

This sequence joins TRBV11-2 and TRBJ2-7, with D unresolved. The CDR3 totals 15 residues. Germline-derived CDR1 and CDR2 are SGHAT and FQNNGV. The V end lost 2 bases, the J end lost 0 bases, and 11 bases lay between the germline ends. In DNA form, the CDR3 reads TGTGCCAGCAGCTTAAGCCCCTCCATCTCCTACGAGCAGTACTTC. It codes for CASSLSPSISYEQYF.

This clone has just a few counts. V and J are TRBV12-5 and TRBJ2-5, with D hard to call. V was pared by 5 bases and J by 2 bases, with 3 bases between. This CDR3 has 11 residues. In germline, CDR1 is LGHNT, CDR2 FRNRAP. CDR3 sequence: CASGTQETQYF. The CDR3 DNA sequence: TGTGCTAGTGGTACACAAGAGACCCAGTACTTC.

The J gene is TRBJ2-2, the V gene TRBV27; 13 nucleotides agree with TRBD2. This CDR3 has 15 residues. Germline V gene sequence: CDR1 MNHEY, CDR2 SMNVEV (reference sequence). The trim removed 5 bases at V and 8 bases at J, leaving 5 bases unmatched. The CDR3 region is CASSNTGLAGGELFF. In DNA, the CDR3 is TGTGCCAGCAGTAATACGGGACTAGCGGGGGGGGAGCTGTTTTTT.

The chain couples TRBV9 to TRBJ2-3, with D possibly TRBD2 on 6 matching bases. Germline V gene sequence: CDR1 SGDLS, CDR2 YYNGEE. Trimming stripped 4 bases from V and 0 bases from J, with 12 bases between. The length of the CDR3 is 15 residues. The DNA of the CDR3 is TGTGCCAGCAGCCCCGACGCGGGAAGCACAGATACGCAGTATTTT. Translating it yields CASSPDAGSTDTQYF.

CDR3 amino acids: CAMTSVRTDTQYF. In DNA form, the CDR3 reads TGTGCCATGACTAGCGTGCGCACAGATACGCAGTATTTT. The chain links TRBV10-3 to TRBJ2-3; 8 nucleotides align to TRBD2. The CDR3 extends over 13 amino acids. Trimming took 9 bases from V and 1 from J; bases not matched to a gene: 3. Germline loops: CDR1 ENHRY, CDR2 SYGVKD.

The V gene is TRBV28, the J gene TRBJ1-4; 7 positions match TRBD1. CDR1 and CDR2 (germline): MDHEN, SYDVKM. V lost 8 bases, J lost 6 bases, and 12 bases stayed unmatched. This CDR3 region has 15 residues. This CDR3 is CASGGAGTADEKLFF. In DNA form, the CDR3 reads TGTGCCAGCGGAGGGGCCGGGACAGCGGATGAAAAACTGTTTTTT.

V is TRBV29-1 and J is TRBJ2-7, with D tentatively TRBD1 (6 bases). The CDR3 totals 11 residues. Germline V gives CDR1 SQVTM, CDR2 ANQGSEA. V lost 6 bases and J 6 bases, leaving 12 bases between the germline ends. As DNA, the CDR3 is TGCAGCGTAGGGGGAAGGGGCGAGCAGTACTTC. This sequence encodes CSVGGRGEQYF.

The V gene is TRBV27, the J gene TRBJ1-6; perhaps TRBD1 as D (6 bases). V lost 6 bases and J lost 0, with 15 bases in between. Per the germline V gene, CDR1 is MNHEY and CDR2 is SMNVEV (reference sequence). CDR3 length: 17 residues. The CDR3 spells CASRIDRTSSYNSPLHF. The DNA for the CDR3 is TGTGCCAGCAGAATCGACAGGACGAGCTCCTATAATTCACCCCTCCACTTT.

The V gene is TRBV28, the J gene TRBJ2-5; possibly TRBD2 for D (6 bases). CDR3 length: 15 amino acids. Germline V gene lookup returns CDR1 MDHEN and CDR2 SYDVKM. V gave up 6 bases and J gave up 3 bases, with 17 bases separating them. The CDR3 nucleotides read TGTGCCAGCAGCGAAGGGACGGAGGGAAAAGAGACCCAGTACTTC. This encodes CASSEGTEGKETQYF.

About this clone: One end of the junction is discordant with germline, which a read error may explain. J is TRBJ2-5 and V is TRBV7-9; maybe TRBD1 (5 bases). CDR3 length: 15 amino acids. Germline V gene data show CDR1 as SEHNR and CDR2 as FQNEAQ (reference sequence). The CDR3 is CSSRPGLGFQETQYF. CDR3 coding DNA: TGTTCCAGCAGACCAGGGTTAGGGTTCCAAGAGACCCAGTACTTC.

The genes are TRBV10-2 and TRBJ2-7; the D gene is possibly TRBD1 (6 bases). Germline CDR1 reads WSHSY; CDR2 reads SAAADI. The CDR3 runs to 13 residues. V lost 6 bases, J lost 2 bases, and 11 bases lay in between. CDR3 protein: CASRQGTTYEQYF. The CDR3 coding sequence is TGCGCCAGCAGACAGGGAACCACCTACGAGCAGTACTTC.

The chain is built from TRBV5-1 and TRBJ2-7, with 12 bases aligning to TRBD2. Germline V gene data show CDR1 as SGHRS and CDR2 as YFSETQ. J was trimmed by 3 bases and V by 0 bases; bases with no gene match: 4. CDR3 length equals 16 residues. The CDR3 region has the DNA TGCGCCAGCAGCTTGGCCCTAGCGGGAGGGGGCTACGAGCAGTACTTC. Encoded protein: CASSLALAGGGYEQYF.

CDR3 sequence: CASRWGGSTEAFF. CDR3 nucleotides: TGTGCCAGCCGCTGGGGGGGTTCCACTGAAGCTTTCTTT. The chain links TRBV2 to TRBJ1-1, with a tentative D call TRBD1 (5 bases). In germline, CDR1 is SNHLY, CDR2 FYNNEI. Trimming left V 8 bases short and J 4 bases short, with 14 bases between. CDR3 size: 13 residues. Complete variable domain (other parts from reference TRBV2 and TRBJ1-1): EPEVTQTPSHQVTQMGQEVILRCVPISNHLYFYWYRQILGQKVEFLVSFYNNEISEKSEIFDDQFSVERPDGSNFTLKIRSTKLEDSAMYFCASRWGGSTEAFFGQGTRLTVV.

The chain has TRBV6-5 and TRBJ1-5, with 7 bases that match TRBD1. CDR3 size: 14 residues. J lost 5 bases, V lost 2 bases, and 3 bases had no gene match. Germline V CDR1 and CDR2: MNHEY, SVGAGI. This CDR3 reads CASSYDRVHQPQHF. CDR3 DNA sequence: TGTGCCAGCAGTTACGACAGGGTACATCAGCCCCAGCATTTT.

For the CDR3, the DNA is TGTGCCAGCTCACCGCGGACAGGCACAGATACGCAGTATTTT. It translates to CASSPRTGTDTQYF. The rearrangement links TRBV18 to TRBJ2-3, with a possible D match to TRBD1 (6 bases). Germline lookup yields CDR1 KGHSH and CDR2 LQKENI. This CDR3 contains 14 residues. V gave up 3 bases and J gave up 1 base, with 8 bases separating them.

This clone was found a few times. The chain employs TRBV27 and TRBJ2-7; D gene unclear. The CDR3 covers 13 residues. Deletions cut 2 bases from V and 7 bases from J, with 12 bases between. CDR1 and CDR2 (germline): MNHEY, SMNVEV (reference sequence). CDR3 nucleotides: TGTGCCAGCAGTTTAGGTAGTATCCGGGAGCAGTACTTC. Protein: CASSLGSIREQYF.

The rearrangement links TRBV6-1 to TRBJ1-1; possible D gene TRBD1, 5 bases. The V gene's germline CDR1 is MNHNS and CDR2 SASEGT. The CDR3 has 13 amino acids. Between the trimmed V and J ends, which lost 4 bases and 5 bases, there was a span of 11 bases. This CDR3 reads CASSAGEGTEAFF. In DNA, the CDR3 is TGTGCCAGCAGTGCGGGGGAAGGGACTGAAGCTTTCTTT.

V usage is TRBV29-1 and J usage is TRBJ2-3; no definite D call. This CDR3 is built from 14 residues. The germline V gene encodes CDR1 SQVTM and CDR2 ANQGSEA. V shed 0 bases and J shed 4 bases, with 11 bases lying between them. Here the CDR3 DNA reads TGCAGCGTTGAAGATCGTCGACGGGCAGATACGCAGTATTTT. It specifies CSVEDRRRADTQYF.

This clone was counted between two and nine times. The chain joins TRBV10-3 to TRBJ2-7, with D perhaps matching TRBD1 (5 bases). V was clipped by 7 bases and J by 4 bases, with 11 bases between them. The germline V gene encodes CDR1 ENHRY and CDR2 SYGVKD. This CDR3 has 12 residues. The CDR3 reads CAITAGQYEQYF. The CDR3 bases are TGTGCCATCACGGCAGGGCAATACGAGCAGTACTTC.

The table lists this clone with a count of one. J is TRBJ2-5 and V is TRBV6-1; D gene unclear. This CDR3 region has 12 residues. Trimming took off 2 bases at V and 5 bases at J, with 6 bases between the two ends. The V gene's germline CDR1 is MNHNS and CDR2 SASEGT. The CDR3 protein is CASSEKEETQYF. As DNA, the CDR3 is TGTGCCAGCAGTGAAAAGGAGGAGACCCAGTACTTC.

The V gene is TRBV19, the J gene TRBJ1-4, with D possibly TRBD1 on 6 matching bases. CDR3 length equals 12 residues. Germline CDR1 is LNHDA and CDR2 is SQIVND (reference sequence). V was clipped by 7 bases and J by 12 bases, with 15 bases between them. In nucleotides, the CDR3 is TGTGCCAGTACCTCGCCAGGGGAAGAACTGTTTTTT. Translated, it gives CASTSPGEELFF.